Shown below are 20 T cell receptor beta chains from a single sample sequenced in a study of T-cell reconstitution after alpha-beta-depleted transplantation in children. TCRbeta library construction was performed incorporating unique molecular identifiers. TCRdb ran MiXCR on the PCR reads and lists one entry per CDR3 protein. The table lists a few hundred thousand distinct CDR3 sequences, roughly a tenth of them singletons, with about 4.9% in the top ten. The sequences come from PBMCs from the stem cell graft donor, collected from the stem cell graft. The receptors shown here come from a human donor who donated a stem cell graft to a child with SCID.

The gene calls are TRBV14 and TRBJ1-1, with D perhaps TRBD1 (5 bases). V was trimmed by 3 bases and J by 4 bases, leaving 18 bases between them. CDR3 size: 16 residues. CDR1 is SGHDN and CDR2 is FVKESK in the germline V gene. CDR3 residues: CASSHYRTNLGTEAFF. CDR3 in DNA: TGTGCCAGCAGCCATTATAGGACAAACTTGGGCACTGAAGCTTTCTTT.

In this sample, this clonotype turned up many times. The chain employs TRBV6-5 and TRBJ1-4; D is unresolved. This CDR3 is built from 13 residues. With 4 bases removed from V and 5 bases from J, the gap between germline ends came to 8 bases. Germline CDR1 MNHEY, CDR2 SVGAGI. As DNA, the CDR3 is TGTGCCAGCAGTTCCCGCACCAATGAAAAACTGTTTTTT. Encoded protein: CASSSRTNEKLFF.

This clonotype was recorded a few times. V is TRBV2 and J is TRBJ1-5, with D possibly TRBD1 on 5 matching bases. From germline, CDR1 is SNHLY and CDR2 FYNNEI. The CDR3 is made up of 13 amino acids. V was clipped by 6 bases and J by 4 bases, with 10 bases between them. CDR3 in DNA: TGTGCCAGCAGAATGAGACAGAATCAGCCCCAGCATTTT. Its protein is CASRMRQNQPQHF.

This clonotype was observed many times. The gene calls are TRBV7-2 and TRBJ2-1, with no clear D. The CDR3 length is 14 residues. CDR1 is SGHTA and CDR2 is FQGNSA in the germline V gene. V was pared by 5 bases and J by 7 bases, with 15 bases between. CDR3: CASSPQPMGNEQFF. The CDR3 nucleotides read TGTGCCAGCAGCCCCCAGCCCATGGGGAATGAGCAGTTCTTC.

This clonotype was detected many times. The chain combines TRBV7-8 with TRBJ1-3; D gene ambiguous. Germline V gene lookup returns CDR1 SGHVS and CDR2 FQNEAQ. V lost 5 bases, J lost 4 bases, and 18 bases lay in between. CDR3 length: 16 residues. In DNA, the CDR3 is TGTGCCAGCAGCCATGGGATTGCGGACCCGGGAAACACCATATATTTT. Translated, it gives CASSHGIADPGNTIYF.

The sample holds many counts of this clonotype. J is TRBJ1-5 and V is TRBV12-3 or TRBV12-4; TRBD1 matches 7 bases. The trim removed 6 bases at V and 0 bases at J, leaving 5 bases unmatched. The CDR3 sequence is 15 residues long. The CDR3 coding sequence is TGTGCCAGCAGAGGACAGGCTAATAGCAATCAGCCCCAGCATTTT. Its translation is CASRGQANSNQPQHF.

In its sample, this clonotype was seen many times. V is TRBV7-2 and J is TRBJ1-2, with D perhaps matching TRBD1 (5 bases). The ends were cut back, 4 bases at V and 4 bases at J, with 13 bases in the middle. CDR3 size: 14 residues. The germline CDR1 and CDR2 sequences are SGHTA and FQGNSA. Written as DNA, the CDR3 is TGTGCCAGCAGCTCGCCCGGGACTCGCTATGGCTACACCTTC. Amino acid sequence: CASSSPGTRYGYTF.

This clonotype was recorded many times. J is TRBJ1-1 and V is TRBV5-1; D gene uncertain. The germline V gene has CDR1 SGHRS and CDR2 YFSETQ. The CDR3 is 13 amino acids. V was trimmed by 0 bases and J by 6 bases, leaving 9 bases between them. The CDR3 DNA is TGCGCCAGCAGCTTGGCCGACGGCGCTGAAGCTTTCTTT. It codes for CASSLADGAEAFF.

A few counts support this clonotype. The CDR3 here is CASSLSQDTQYF. DNA of the CDR3: TGTGCCAGCAGCCTATCCCAGGATACGCAGTATTTT. This chain uses TRBV9 with TRBJ2-3, with no clear D. The CDR3 has 12 amino acids. The germline V gene has CDR1 SGDLS and CDR2 YYNGEE. The V end lost 4 bases, the J end lost 6 bases, and 9 bases lay between the germline ends. Full variable domain (rest looked up from reference TRBV9 and TRBJ2-3): DSGVTQTPKHLITATGQRVTLRCSPRSGDLSVYWYQQSLDQGLQFLIQYYNGEERAKGNILERFSAQQFPDLHSELNLSSLELGDSALYFCASSLSQDTQYFGPGTRLTVL.

This clonotype occurred once. A much larger clonotype is one base distant, so this may be a read error. The genes are TRBV6-4 and TRBJ2-3; TRBD2 agrees at 8 bases. In germline, CDR1 is MRHNA, CDR2 SNTAGT. The CDR3 extends over 16 amino acids. In DNA form, the CDR3 reads TGTCCCAGCAGTCCCGACGTTGCGGGGGGCCTGGATACGCAGTATTTT. Its protein product is CPSSPDVAGGLDTQYF.

This clonotype showed up many times. This chain uses TRBV5-1 with TRBJ2-2; D remains unclear. Trimming took 0 bases from V and 5 from J, leaving 5 bases between them. This CDR3 comprises 13 residues. Germline CDR1 and CDR2: SGHRS and YFSETQ. As DNA, the CDR3 is TGCGCCAGCAGCTTGGAGGGAACCGGGGAGCTGTTTTTT. Translated, it gives CASSLEGTGELFF.

The sample holds many counts of this clonotype. This chain links TRBV6-5 with TRBJ1-2; D uncertain. Germline CDR1 and CDR2: MNHEY and SVGAGI. This CDR3 has 14 amino acids. The V and J ends lost 5 bases and 5 bases respectively, with 15 bases between them. CDR3 region: CASSRVTPPYGYTF. Written as DNA, the CDR3 is TGTGCCAGCAGTAGGGTCACTCCCCCATATGGCTACACCTTC.

This clonotype was seen repeatedly, ten times or more. J is TRBJ1-1 and V is TRBV25-1; no reliable D call. The germline V gene has CDR1 MGHDK and CDR2 SYGVNS. The CDR3 contains 14 residues. Trimming pared 1 base from V and 2 bases from J, leaving 8 bases between. CDR3 loop: CASSEWASNTEAFF. CDR3 nucleotides: TGTGCCAGCAGTGAATGGGCGTCAAACACTGAAGCTTTCTTT.

A few counts support this clonotype. This chain joins TRBV27 and TRBJ1-1, with TRBD1 as a possible D gene (5 bases). The CDR3 spans 14 residues. The V gene lost 5 bases and the J gene lost 0 bases, with 10 bases spanning the gap. CDR1 MNHEY and CDR2 SMNVEV come from the germline V gene (reference sequence). The DNA for the CDR3 is TGTGCCAGCAGTCCGGGACCGCTGAACACTGAAGCTTTCTTT. Amino acid sequence: CASSPGPLNTEAFF.

This clonotype showed up many times. V usage is TRBV7-8 and J usage is TRBJ1-6; D unresolved. Germline values: CDR1 SGHVS, CDR2 FQNEAQ. CDR3 length: 13 amino acids. V was cut by 8 bases and J by 9 bases, with 14 bases left in between. CDR3 protein: CASGPDMVSPLHF. CDR3 nucleotides: TGTGCCAGCGGCCCTGACATGGTTTCACCCCTCCACTTT.

In its sample, this clonotype was seen many times. The J gene is TRBJ2-1, the V gene TRBV5-6, with D perhaps TRBD2 (6 bases). The length of the CDR3 is 15 residues. Per germline, CDR1 SGHDT and CDR2 YYEEEE. V was shortened by 2 bases and J by 1 base, with 10 bases between the two germline ends. The chain's CDR3 is CASSFGSGSYNEQFF. The CDR3 region has the DNA TGTGCCAGCAGCTTCGGGAGCGGTTCCTACAATGAGCAGTTCTTC.

This clonotype was seen repeatedly, ten times or more. V usage is TRBV5-6 and J usage is TRBJ1-1; 8 bases are shared with TRBD1. Germline CDR1 is SGHDT and CDR2 is YYEEEE. The CDR3 sequence is 14 residues long. The ends lost 7 bases at V and 4 bases at J; junction bases unmatched: 9. This CDR3 reads CASDGQGSATEAFF. The CDR3 nucleotides read TGTGCCAGCGATGGACAGGGTTCGGCCACTGAAGCTTTCTTT.

This clonotype appeared a few times. This chain links TRBV5-1 with TRBJ1-5; D may be TRBD1 (6 bases). Trimming cost V 4 bases and J 7 bases, with 15 bases left between them. Germline CDR1 reads SGHRS; CDR2 reads YFSETQ. The CDR3 extends over 14 amino acids. CDR3 DNA: TGCGCCAGCAGCAATGGACAGCCCGGACAGCCCCAGCATTTT. As protein: CASSNGQPGQPQHF.

This clonotype was observed at least ten times. This rearrangement joins TRBV5-5 to TRBJ2-4, with D tentatively TRBD2 (5 bases). This CDR3 is 15 amino acids long. Germline CDR1 is SGHKS and CDR2 is YYEKEE (reference sequence). V lost 4 bases and J 0 bases, leaving 11 bases between the germline ends. The CDR3: CASSGRDLAKNIQYF. For the CDR3, the DNA is TGTGCCAGCAGCGGCCGGGATTTAGCCAAAAACATTCAGTACTTC.

This clonotype occurred many times. This chain connects TRBV20-1 to TRBJ1-5; D might be TRBD1 (5 bases). V shed 6 bases and J shed 3 bases, with 18 bases lying between them. CDR3 length: 15 residues. The germline V gene encodes CDR1 DFQATT and CDR2 SNEGSKA (reference sequence). The CDR3 region is CSAPLGGTLNQPQHF. The CDR3 bases are TGCAGTGCCCCTTTGGGGGGGACCCTCAATCAGCCCCAGCATTTT.